This passage covers 3 T cell receptor beta chains from one sample sequenced in a study of blood T cell repertoires in COVID-19. Sequencing was performed with immunoSEQ multiplex PCR; in TCRdb, only in-frame clones are kept and a portion is missing. Of roughly 200,000 clones listed, 75% to 90% were seen once; the top ten hold approximately 11%. Sequencing input: peripheral blood. These receptors all stem from a human donor with active or convalescent COVID-19. The donor label of this sample is uncertain.

The chain carries TRBV7-9 and TRBJ2-2, with a tentative D call TRBD1 (6 bases). V shed 5 bases and J shed 0 bases, with 10 bases lying between them. The CDR3 is 15 residues long. From germline, CDR1 is SEHNR and CDR2 FQNEAQ (reference sequence). The CDR3 DNA reads as TGTGCCAGCAGCATCAGGGGTGCGAACACCGGGGAGCTGTTTTTT. It translates to CASSIRGANTGELFF.

The V call is TRBV2, the J call TRBJ1-4; possible D gene TRBD1, 6 bases. The V end lost 10 bases, the J end lost 5 bases, and 17 bases lay between the germline ends. Per germline, CDR1 SNHLY and CDR2 FYNNEI. This CDR3 has 14 residues. CDR3 loop: CANSEGDRNEKLFF. CDR3 coding DNA: TGTGCCAACTCCGAGGGGGATAGAAATGAAAAACTGTTTTTT.

The V gene is TRBV28, the J gene TRBJ1-5; 8 bases map to TRBD1. CDR1 is MDHEN and CDR2 is SYDVKM in the germline V gene. The length of the CDR3 is 15 residues. J was trimmed by 1 base and V by 2 bases; bases with no gene match: 1. The CDR3 nucleotides read TGTGCCAGCAGTTTAACAGGGGGGAGCAATCAGCCCCAGCATTTT. It yields the protein CASSLTGGSNQPQHF.